Listed below are T cell receptor beta chains from one sample, sequenced in a study of T cell responses to AZD1222 COVID-19 vaccine. Sequenced by immunoSEQ multiplex PCR; TCRdb stores in-frame clones only, minus some. Of over 45,000 clones listed, approximately 91% are singletons. Material: peripheral blood, obtained 28 days after the second AZD1222 dose. Receptor source: an adult who received the AZD1222 COVID-19 vaccine. Each CDR3 is given with its conserved first and last residue. The D gene is left open where the match is weak. A clone size is listed for some rows: how often the clone was seen (once, few, many), or a class if it is expanded.

d_gene	abundance	j_gene	v_gene	CDR3nt	CDR3aa
-	-	TRBJ2-7	TRBV18	TGTGCCAGCTCACCTATTAGACAGGGAGGGTACGAGCAGTACTTC	CASSPIRQGGYEQYF
-	-	TRBJ2-1	TRBV28	TGTGCCAGCAGTTACGGTAGCGGCACCTACAATGAGCAGTTCTTC	CASSYGSGTYNEQFF
-	-	TRBJ2-7	TRBV27	TGTGCCAGCAGTTTAATAAGGGGAGAGTACTTC	CASSLIRGEYF
-	-	TRBJ1-4	TRBV3-1/TRBV3-2	TGTGCCAGCAGCCAAGGCCCCCCAAATGAAAAACTGTTTTTT	CASSQGPPNEKLFF
TRBD2	-	TRBJ2-7	TRBV14	TGTGCCAGCAGCCCGACCCAGAGCGGGAGGGGCGAGCAGTACTTC	CASSPTQSGRGEQYF
TRBD1	-	TRBJ1-2	TRBV5-5	TGTGCCAGCAGCCTGACCGGGACAGGGAACTATGGCTACACCTTC	CASSLTGTGNYGYTF
-	once	TRBJ1-1	TRBV19	TGTGCCAGTTCGGGACGGAATTACTACACGAACACTGAAGCTTTCTTT	CASSGRNYYTNTEAFF
TRBD1	-	TRBJ1-5	TRBV28	TGTGCCAGCAGTCGACTCCCCCCACAGGGGGCTCATCAGCCCCAGCATTTT	CASSRLPPQGAHQPQHF
-	-	TRBJ1-3	TRBV6-5	TGTGCCAGCAGTTACACAACGACAGGCTCTGGAAACACCATATATTTT	CASSYTTTGSGNTIYF
-	-	TRBJ1-1	TRBV10-2	TGCGCCAGCAGTGAATCCACGGGGGCAAGAGCTTTCTTT	CASSESTGARAFF
TRBD1	-	TRBJ1-2	TRBV19	TGTGCCAGTGTTCAGACAGGGAACTATGGCTACACCTTC	CASVQTGNYGYTF
-	few	TRBJ1-6	TRBV7-2	TGTGCCAGCAGCTTAGCGGTGCAGGACTATAATTCACCCCTCCACTTT	CASSLAVQDYNSPLHF
TRBD1	-	TRBJ2-6	TRBV11-2	TGTGCCAGCAGCCCAAAGGGGACAGGGGTCCACACTAGGGCCAACGTCCTGACTTTC	CASSPKGTGVHTRANVLTF
-	-	TRBJ2-1	TRBV11-2	TGTGCCAGCAATCCTTCCGGGCGACCCTACAATGAGCAGTTCTTC	CASNPSGRPYNEQFF